This is a list of T cell receptor beta chains from one sample in a study of beta chain features in type 1 diabetes. Libraries were prepared by immunoSEQ multiplex PCR; TCRdb keeps only in-frame clonotypes and omits some of them. The sample lists more than 120,000 clones; less than 15% were seen once. The sequencing input was central memory CD4+ T cells from blood. The receptors stem from a man aged 18 to 30 with type 1 diabetes. CDR3s include the opening cysteine and the closing phenylalanine or tryptophan.

V	J	CDR3
TRBV7-9	TRBJ1-2	CASSLSGGNYGYTF
TRBV29-1	TRBJ2-1	CSVEDQWKEGNNEQFF
TRBV6-5	TRBJ1-1	CASSYGGRATEAFF
TRBV7-9	TRBJ2-5	CASSQSGEETQYF
TRBV27	TRBJ2-7	CASSPRDTRKGYF
TRBV7-2	TRBJ2-6	CASSPPTGFGANVLTF
TRBV7-3	TRBJ2-2	CASRSPGTPNTGELFF
TRBV29-1	TRBJ2-3	CSARLAGGHSSTDTQYF
TRBV5-4	TRBJ2-3	CASSLTVAQTAVTDTQYF
TRBV2	TRBJ1-2	CASSVGGPYGYTF
TRBV10-3	TRBJ1-2	CAISEGTQPHYGYTF
TRBV18	TRBJ2-7	CASSPLGRSDEQYF
TRBV7-2	TRBJ2-5	CASSSTYGIQETQYF
TRBV25-1	TRBJ2-5	CASSETRGKTQYF
TRBV6-4	TRBJ2-3	CASSQGGTDTQYF
TRBV29-1	TRBJ1-3	CSVSPGQGGNTIYF
TRBV6-1	TRBJ2-2	CASRRVGGELFF
TRBV29-1	TRBJ1-1	CSVEIGRAIFEQAEAFF
TRBV11-2	TRBJ1-3	CASSSQGFGNTIYF
TRBV7-2	TRBJ2-1	CASSLDRGAYNEQFF